The 27 T cell receptor beta chains in this list originate from one sample, sequenced in a study of T cell responses to AZD1222 COVID-19 vaccine. Profiled with immunoSEQ multiplex PCR; TCRdb holds only in-frame clones, not every one. The sample lists about 170,000 clones, around nine tenths occurring once. Source: peripheral blood, taken 28 days after the second AZD1222 dose. Every receptor here comes from an adult who received the AZD1222 COVID-19 vaccine.

The gene calls are TRBV5-1 and TRBJ2-1; 9 bases agree with TRBD2. The CDR3 runs 17 residues. The junction had 6 bases not matched to a gene; V was cut back by 2 bases and J by 0 bases. Germline CDR1 is SGHRS and CDR2 is YFSETQ. The CDR3 sequence is CASSFRAGGTSYNEQFF. The CDR3 DNA is TGCGCCAGCAGCTTTCGAGCGGGGGGCACCTCCTACAATGAGCAGTTCTTC. Supplemented by reference TRBV5-1 and TRBJ2-1, the full variable domain reads KAGVTQTPRYLIKTRGQQVTLSCSPISGHRSVSWYQQTPGQGLQFLFEYFSETQRNKGNFPGRFSGRQFSNSRSEMNVSTLELGDSALYLCASSFRAGGTSYNEQFFGPGTRLTVL.

This clone was detected only a few times. The chain combines TRBV6-5 with TRBJ1-2, with 8 bases matching TRBD1. The germline V gene encodes CDR1 MNHEY and CDR2 SVGAGI. With 6 bases clipped from V and 2 bases from J, the junction kept 8 bases outside the gene matches. There are 15 residues in the CDR3. As DNA, the CDR3 is TGTGCCAGCAGGCCCCAGGGGGCACTAAACTATGGCTACACCTTC. Translating it yields CASRPQGALNYGYTF.

The V call is TRBV4-2, the J call TRBJ2-1; 8 nucleotides match TRBD2. The CDR3 length is 16 residues. V trimming: 1 base; J trimming: 1 base; junction bases outside the gene matches: 3. CDR1 and CDR2 (germline): LGHNA, YNFKEQ. This CDR3 is CASSQGLAGSYNEQFF. Here the CDR3 DNA reads TGTGCCAGCAGCCAAGGTTTAGCGGGATCCTACAATGAGCAGTTCTTC.

V and J are TRBV7-9 and TRBJ1-2; 9 positions agree with TRBD1. V gave up 4 bases and J gave up 3 bases; unmatched junction bases: 12. The CDR3 has 17 amino acids. The germline gives CDR1 SEHNR, CDR2 FQNEAQ (reference sequence). As DNA, the CDR3 is TGTGCCAGCAGCTATCCGGGACAGGGACGACTAGACTATGGCTACACCTTC. Its translation is CASSYPGQGRLDYGYTF.

The chain employs TRBV5-1 and TRBJ1-1, with a weak D call TRBD1 (6 bases). This CDR3 is 12 amino acids long. Per the germline V gene, CDR1 is SGHRS and CDR2 is YFSETQ. V dropped 4 bases and J dropped 4 bases, with 8 bases sitting between them. The CDR3 loop reads CASSRGATEAFF. CDR3 DNA sequence: TGCGCCAGCAGCCGGGGGGCCACTGAAGCTTTCTTT.

The chain recombines TRBV29-1 with TRBJ1-2; 8 bases are shared with TRBD1. This CDR3 region has 13 residues. The J segment lost 5 bases and the V segment lost 6 bases, leaving 8 bases of the junction unmatched. Germline values: CDR1 SQVTM, CDR2 ANQGSEA. For the CDR3, the DNA is TGCAGCGTCCGACAGGGGATACGGTATGGCTACACCTTC. Protein: CSVRQGIRYGYTF.

The chain uses TRBV4-1 and TRBJ2-3; 10 nucleotides line up with TRBD1. The CDR3 covers 16 residues. Germline loops: CDR1 MGHRA, CDR2 YSYEKL. V dropped 5 bases and J dropped 4; count of bases not matched to a gene: 9. The CDR3 coding sequence is TGCGCCAGCAGCTCGAGAGGGACAGGGGCGGCAGATACGCAGTATTTT. This sequence encodes CASSSRGTGAADTQYF.

V is TRBV5-1 and J is TRBJ1-1; the D gene is possibly TRBD1 (6 bases). Trimming took 4 bases from V and 1 from J, leaving 8 bases between them. The germline V gene encodes CDR1 SGHRS and CDR2 YFSETQ. This CDR3 region has 13 residues. CDR3 bases: TGCGCCAGCAGCACACAGGGGAACACTGAAGCTTTCTTT. Amino acids: CASSTQGNTEAFF. The full variable domain, rest sourced from reference TRBV5-1 and TRBJ1-1, is KAGVTQTPRYLIKTRGQQVTLSCSPISGHRSVSWYQQTPGQGLQFLFEYFSETQRNKGNFPGRFSGRQFSNSRSEMNVSTLELGDSALYLCASSTQGNTEAFFGQGTRLTVV.

V gene TRBV30 combines with J gene TRBJ2-3; a possible D gene is TRBD2 (5 bases). V was shortened by 3 bases and J by 3 bases, with 7 bases between the two germline ends. CDR1 is GTSNPN and CDR2 is SVGIG in the germline V gene (reference sequence). This CDR3 region has 12 residues. CDR3 amino acids: CAWSRGTDTQYF. CDR3 in DNA: TGTGCCTGGAGCCGAGGGACAGATACGCAGTATTTT.

J is TRBJ1-1 and V is TRBV12-3 or TRBV12-4; D is ambiguous. The CDR3 has 13 residues. The V and J ends lost 9 bases and 1 base respectively, with 12 bases between them. The CDR3, as DNA: TGTGCCAGTCGGGTGAGGGCGAACACTGAAGCTTTCTTT. Translating it yields CASRVRANTEAFF.

The J gene is TRBJ1-4, the V gene TRBV5-8, with D hard to call. V was clipped by 0 bases and J by 5 bases, with 14 bases between them. Germline CDR1 is SGHTS and CDR2 is YDEGEE. This CDR3 is 16 amino acids long. The CDR3 sequence is CASSLGTTGLNEKLFF. CDR3 nucleotides: TGTGCCAGCAGCTTGGGAACCACCGGTCTCAATGAAAAACTGTTTTTT.

The chain has TRBV5-5 and TRBJ2-7; 8 bases are a match to TRBD1. CDR1 is SGHKS and CDR2 is YYEKEE in the germline V gene (reference sequence). V shed 2 bases, J shed 3 bases, and the junction held 7 bases outside the gene matches. The CDR3 spans 15 residues. The CDR3 loop reads CASSFPSGQGYEQYF. In nucleotides, the CDR3 is TGTGCCAGCAGCTTCCCAAGTGGACAGGGCTACGAGCAGTACTTC.

This chain links TRBV3-1 (or the pseudogene TRBV3-2) with TRBJ2-2; TRBD2 agrees at 12 bases. Germline trimming cut 1 base from V and 0 bases from J; bases unmatched to any gene: 6. CDR3 length equals 19 residues. Germline values: CDR1 LGHDT, CDR2 YNNKEL (reference sequence). The CDR3 protein is CASSQVASGGASNTGELFF. DNA of the CDR3: TGTGCCAGCAGCCAAGTCGCTAGCGGGGGGGCCTCGAACACCGGGGAGCTGTTTTTT.

The chain employs TRBV19 and TRBJ2-4, with 8 positions matching TRBD1. The CDR3 length is 15 residues. Germline values: CDR1 LNHDA, CDR2 SQIVND (reference sequence). Trimming took 5 bases from V and 8 from J; bases not matched to a gene: 11. CDR3 residues: CASSLQGARLDIQYF. The CDR3 DNA is TGTGCCAGTAGTCTTCAGGGGGCACGCCTCGACATTCAGTACTTC.

The genes are TRBV2 and TRBJ2-7, with D possibly TRBD2 on 6 matching bases. The V gene lost 9 bases and the J gene lost 0 bases, with 15 bases spanning the gap. Per germline, CDR1 SNHLY and CDR2 FYNNEI. This CDR3 spans 14 amino acids. CDR3 sequence reads: CASKTGDASYEQYF. CDR3 sequence (DNA): TGTGCCAGTAAGACGGGGGACGCCTCCTACGAGCAGTACTTC.

The DNA for the CDR3 is TGCAGTGCTAGGTTTGGCACTGAAGCTTTCTTT. It is translated as CSARFGTEAFF. The V call is TRBV20-1, the J call TRBJ1-1; D not resolved. Germline-derived CDR1 and CDR2 are DFQATT and SNEGSKA (reference sequence). This CDR3 contains 11 residues. Trimming shortened V by 3 bases and J by 4 bases, and 6 bases separated the two germline ends.

This sequence joins TRBV6-7 and TRBJ1-5, with a weak D call TRBD1 (6 bases). TRBV6-7 is given ORF status, its function remaining uncertain. The CDR3 has 18 amino acids. Deletions cut 2 bases from V and 1 base from J, with 18 bases between. DNA for the CDR3: TGTGCCAGCAGTTACACTCCGACAGGCACATGGAGCAATCAGCCCCAGCATTTT. Translating gives CASSYTPTGTWSNQPQHF.

A word on this clone: Other DNA sequences in this sample translate to the same CDR3. The chain joins TRBV12-3 or TRBV12-4 to TRBJ1-2; 8 bases map to TRBD1. The V segment lost 5 bases and the J segment 5 bases; nucleotides outside the gene matches: 4. The CDR3 covers 13 residues. The CDR3 is CASSPGQGYGYTF. In DNA, the CDR3 is TGTGCCAGCAGTCCAGGACAGGGTTATGGCTACACCTTC.

J is TRBJ1-1 and V is TRBV27, with 8 positions matching TRBD1. The CDR3 is 15 amino acids. J gave up 0 bases and V 3 bases, and 3 bases lay outside the gene matches. Germline V lookup: CDR1 MNHEY, CDR2 SMNVEV (reference sequence). The CDR3 reads CASSFGTGLNTEAFF. Written as DNA, the CDR3 is TGTGCCAGCAGTTTCGGGACAGGATTGAACACTGAAGCTTTCTTT.

This clone has a handful of counts. V usage is TRBV4-1 and J usage is TRBJ2-3; D call uncertain. The CDR3 sequence is 15 residues long. The ends were cut back, 0 bases at V and 3 bases at J, with 10 bases in the middle. Germline V lookup: CDR1 MGHRA, CDR2 YSYEKL. CDR3: CASSQDRATTDTQYF. The CDR3 region has the DNA TGCGCCAGCAGCCAAGATCGAGCTACTACAGATACGCAGTATTTT.

This clone was seen only a few times. The rearrangement links TRBV9 to TRBJ2-3; D is ambiguous. Trimming removed 7 bases from V and 2 bases from J, with 5 bases in between. The germline V gene encodes CDR1 SGDLS and CDR2 YYNGEE. The CDR3 has 11 amino acids. CDR3 in amino acids: CASGDTDTQYF. CDR3 DNA sequence: TGTGCCAGCGGTGACACAGATACGCAGTATTTT.

The CDR3 sequence: CASSVDLAVGPNEQFF. The CDR3 nucleotides read TGTGCCAGCAGCGTAGATCTAGCGGTGGGCCCCAATGAGCAGTTCTTC. The chain couples TRBV9 to TRBJ2-1; the match to TRBD2 covers 7 bases. The V gene end was trimmed by 0 bases and the J gene end by 6 bases; junction bases not matched to a gene: 9. Per germline, CDR1 SGDLS and CDR2 YYNGEE. The CDR3 is 16 amino acids.

This chain connects TRBV10-2 to TRBJ1-2, with D unclear. Germline CDR1 and CDR2: WSHSY and SAAADI. Trimming stripped 3 bases from V and 0 bases from J, with 8 bases between. CDR3 length: 14 amino acids. The CDR3 DNA follows: TGCGCCAGCAGTGATCCAGCTACTAACTATGGCTACACCTTC. Translation: CASSDPATNYGYTF.

The chain combines TRBV9 with TRBJ2-5; maybe TRBD2 (5 bases). From germline, CDR1 is SGDLS and CDR2 YYNGEE. Deletions cut 3 bases from V and 5 bases from J, with 11 bases between. The CDR3 spans 13 residues. The CDR3 bases are TGTGCCAGCAGCGCTTGGACGGGGGAGACCCAGTACTTC. This gives the protein CASSAWTGETQYF.

The genes are TRBV19 and TRBJ1-1; D gene unclear. The CDR3 consists of 13 residues. Germline V gives CDR1 LNHDA, CDR2 SQIVND (reference sequence). The V end was cut by 8 bases, the J end by 4 bases, with 14 bases between. CDR3 loop: CASLSSPATEAFF. The CDR3 coding sequence is TGTGCCAGTTTGTCCTCACCTGCCACTGAAGCTTTCTTT.

This clone showed up just once. This chain uses TRBV27 with TRBJ1-2; D not certain. This CDR3 spans 11 amino acids. Looked up from germline, CDR1 is MNHEY and CDR2 is SMNVEV (reference sequence). V was shortened by 8 bases and J by 4 bases, with 8 bases between the two germline ends. The CDR3 nucleotides read TGTGCCAGCTCGCAAGGCTATGGCTACACCTTC. Translating it yields CASSQGYGYTF.

This chain connects TRBV18 to TRBJ1-1; 8 bases line up with TRBD1. This CDR3 has 17 residues. The V gene end was trimmed by 3 bases and the J gene end by 4 bases; junction bases not matched to a gene: 13. In germline, CDR1 is KGHSH, CDR2 LQKENI. CDR3 amino acids: CASSPILGDRRGTEAFF. The CDR3, as DNA: TGTGCCAGCTCACCGATTCTCGGGGACAGGAGGGGCACTGAAGCTTTCTTT.